This is a list of T cell receptor beta chains from one sample in a study of shared clonotypes between healthy human individuals. Sequencing was performed with immunoSEQ multiplex PCR; in TCRdb, only in-frame clones are kept and a portion is missing. The sample has some 2,000,000 clones; roughly 95% are singletons. Sequencing input: naive CD4+ T cells sorted from blood. The source of these receptors is a man younger than 35 in good health. Both conserved end residues are part of each CDR3. The order of the fields is clone size, V gene, D gene, J gene, CDR3 protein, CDR3 DNA. D genes are given only for firm matches. Clone size is not always given. Where it is, it says once, few, many or a class for expanded clones.

NA	TRBV2	NA	TRBJ2-2	CASERDKVSGELFF	TGTGCCAGCGAAAGGGATAAGGTGTCCGGGGAGCTGTTTTTT
once	TRBV7-2	NA	TRBJ2-7	CASSPGGAGSYEQYF	TGTGCCAGCAGCCCGGGTGGGGCGGGATCCTACGAGCAGTACTTC
NA	TRBV10-3	NA	TRBJ2-3	CATEGSSTDTQYF	TGTGCCACCGAGGGCTCTAGCACAGATACGCAGTATTTT
NA	TRBV18	NA	TRBJ2-1	CASSPPGGGSYNEQFF	TGTGCCAGCTCTCCGCCCGGTGGGGGCTCCTACAATGAGCAGTTCTTC
NA	TRBV19	NA	TRBJ1-6	CASSKSGNSPLHF	TGTGCCAGTAGTAAGAGTGGGAATTCACCCCTCCACTTT
NA	TRBV6-1	NA	TRBJ1-2	CASKLSGTYGYTF	TGTGCCAGCAAGCTTTCAGGGACCTATGGCTACACCTTC
NA	TRBV7-2	NA	TRBJ1-5	CASSLAHFQPQHF	TGTGCCAGCAGCTTAGCGCATTTTCAGCCCCAGCATTTT
NA	TRBV30	NA	TRBJ2-2	CAGSRGNTGELFF	TGTGCCGGAAGCAGGGGAAACACCGGGGAGCTGTTTTTT
NA	TRBV5-1	TRBD1	TRBJ2-7	CASNPGQSSYEQYF	TGCGCCAGCAACCCGGGACAGAGCTCCTACGAGCAGTACTTC
NA	TRBV30	TRBD1	TRBJ2-7	CAWSVAGTGAYEQYF	TGTGCCTGGAGTGTCGCCGGGACAGGGGCCTACGAGCAGTACTTC
NA	TRBV7-2	TRBD1	TRBJ2-7	CASSPNRDRGPYEQYF	TGTGCCAGCAGCCCCAACCGGGACAGGGGACCCTACGAGCAGTACTTC
NA	TRBV6-1	NA	TRBJ1-6	CASTGSTYNSPLHF	TGTGCCAGTACGGGAAGCACCTATAATTCACCCCTCCACTTT
NA	TRBV30	NA	TRBJ2-2	CAWRGLANTGELFF	TGTGCCTGGAGAGGACTTGCGAACACCGGGGAGCTGTTTTTT
NA	TRBV4-2	TRBD2	TRBJ2-7	CASSQTPLAGGSSYEQYF	TGTGCCAGCAGCCAAACCCCGCTAGCGGGGGGAAGCTCCTACGAGCAGTACTTC
few	TRBV19	TRBD1	TRBJ2-7	CASSQTGLSYEQYF	TGTGCCAGTAGTCAGACAGGGCTCAGCTACGAGCAGTACTTC
NA	TRBV2	NA	TRBJ2-7	CASSDPLARSSYEQYF	TGTGCCAGCAGCGACCCACTAGCTCGTAGCTCCTACGAGCAGTACTTC
NA	TRBV5-1	NA	TRBJ2-1	CASSLAGVNEQFF	TGCGCCAGCAGCTTGGCGGGGGTGAATGAGCAGTTCTTC
NA	TRBV6-4	NA	TRBJ1-6	CASSVGVGENSPLHF	TGTGCCAGCAGTGTCGGTGTCGGGGAAAATTCACCCCTCCACTTT
NA	TRBV29-1	NA	TRBJ2-1	CSVVPGYNEQFF	TGCAGCGTTGTTCCGGGTTACAATGAGCAGTTCTTC